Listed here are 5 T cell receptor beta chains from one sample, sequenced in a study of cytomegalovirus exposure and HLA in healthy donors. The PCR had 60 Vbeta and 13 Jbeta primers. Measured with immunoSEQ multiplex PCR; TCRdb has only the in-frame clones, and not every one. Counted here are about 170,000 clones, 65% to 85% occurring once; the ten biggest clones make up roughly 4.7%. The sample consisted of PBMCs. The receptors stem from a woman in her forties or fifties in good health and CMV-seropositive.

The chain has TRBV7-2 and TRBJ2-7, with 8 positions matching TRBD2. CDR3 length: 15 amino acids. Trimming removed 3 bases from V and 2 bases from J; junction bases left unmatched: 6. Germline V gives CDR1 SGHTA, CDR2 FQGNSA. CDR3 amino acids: CASSFGRGGPYEQYF. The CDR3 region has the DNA TGTGCCAGCAGCTTTGGCCGGGGGGGCCCCTACGAGCAGTACTTC.

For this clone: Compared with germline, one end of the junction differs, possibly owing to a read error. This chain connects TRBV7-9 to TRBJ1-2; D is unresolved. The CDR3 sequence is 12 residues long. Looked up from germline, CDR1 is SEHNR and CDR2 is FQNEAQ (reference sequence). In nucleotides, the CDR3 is TGTTCCAGCAGCTTTTTACAGAATGGCTACACCTTC. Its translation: CSSSFLQNGYTF. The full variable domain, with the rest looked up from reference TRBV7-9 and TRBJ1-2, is DTGVSQNPRHKITKRGQNVTFRCDPISEHNRLYWYRQTLGQGPEFLTYFQNEAQLEKSRLLSDRFSAERPKGSFSTLEIQRTEQGDSAMYLCSSSFLQNGYTFGSGTRLTVV.

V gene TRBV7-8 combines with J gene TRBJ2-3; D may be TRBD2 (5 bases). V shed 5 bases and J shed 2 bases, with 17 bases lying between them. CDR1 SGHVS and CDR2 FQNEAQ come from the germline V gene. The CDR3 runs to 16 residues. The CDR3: CASSPWARTHTDTQYF. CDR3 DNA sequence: TGTGCCAGCAGCCCCTGGGCTCGGACTCACACAGATACGCAGTATTTT.

The CDR3 is CASSLGGLSYNSPLHF. Here the CDR3 DNA reads TGCGCCAGCAGCTTGGGGGGGCTCTCCTATAATTCACCCCTCCACTTT. V and J are TRBV5-1 and TRBJ1-6, with TRBD1 as a possible D gene (6 bases). V was pared by 0 bases and J by 0 bases, with 7 bases between. Germline loops: CDR1 SGHRS, CDR2 YFSETQ. The CDR3 totals 16 residues.

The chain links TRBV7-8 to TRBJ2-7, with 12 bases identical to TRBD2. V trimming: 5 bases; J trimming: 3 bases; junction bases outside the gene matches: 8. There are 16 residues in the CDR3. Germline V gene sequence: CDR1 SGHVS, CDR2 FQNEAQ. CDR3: CASSGLAGRGRYEQYF. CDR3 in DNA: TGTGCCAGCAGCGGACTAGCGGGAAGAGGGCGCTACGAGCAGTACTTC. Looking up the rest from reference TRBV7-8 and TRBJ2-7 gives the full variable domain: GAGVSQSPRYKVAKRGQDVALRCDPISGHVSLFWYQQALGQGPEFLTYFQNEAQLDKSGLPSDRFFAERPEGSVSTLKIQRTQQEDSAVYLCASSGLAGRGRYEQYFGPGTRLTVT.